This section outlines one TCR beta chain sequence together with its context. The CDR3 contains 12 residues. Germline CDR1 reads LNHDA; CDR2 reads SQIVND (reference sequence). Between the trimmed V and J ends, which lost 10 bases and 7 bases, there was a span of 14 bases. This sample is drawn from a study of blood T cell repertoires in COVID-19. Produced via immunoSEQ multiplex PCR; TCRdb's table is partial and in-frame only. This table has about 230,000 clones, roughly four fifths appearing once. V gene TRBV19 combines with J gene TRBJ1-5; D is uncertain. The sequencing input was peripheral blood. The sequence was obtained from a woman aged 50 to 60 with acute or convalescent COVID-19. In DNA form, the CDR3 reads TGTGCCACCATGGGCAGAAGGCAGCCCCAGCATTTT. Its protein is CATMGRRQPQHF.